The rows below give T cell receptor beta chains drawn from one sample of a study of early T cells in non-severe SARS-CoV-2 infection. TCRdb itself ran the 5' RACE reads through MiXCR, one entry per CDR3 protein. Among about 70,000 distinct CDR3 sequences, about 14% were seen once, and the ten largest hold nearly 4%. Sequencing was performed on whole blood, taken at baseline. The receptors originated from an adult who was a healthcare worker with PCR-confirmed SARS-CoV-2 infection or an uninfected control (not recorded which). CDR3s include the opening cysteine and the closing phenylalanine or tryptophan. The order of the fields is CDR3 length, clone size, D gene, V gene, J gene, CDR3 DNA, CDR3 protein. D genes are given only for firm matches. A row's size may be missing; if present it is once, few, many or a size class.

15	many	TRBD1	TRBV24-1	TRBJ2-3	TGTGCCACCAGTGATCGGACAGGGTACACAGATACGCAGTATTTT	CATSDRTGYTDTQYF
13	many	-	TRBV7-2	TRBJ2-7	TGTGCCAGCACCCCGGACAGATCCTACGAGCAGTACTTC	CASTPDRSYEQYF
15	-	TRBD2	TRBV20-1	TRBJ2-3	TGCAGTGCCGGTCTAGCGGGAGGGCCGGGAGATACGCAGTATTTT	CSAGLAGGPGDTQYF
13	few	-	TRBV27	TRBJ1-1	TGTGCCAGCCGGGGACGCTGGAACACTGAAGCTTTCTTT	CASRGRWNTEAFF
13	few	TRBD1	TRBV5-5	TRBJ1-1	TGTGCCAGCAAGCAGGGGGCGAGAACTGAAGCTTTCTTT	CASKQGARTEAFF
15	few	TRBD2	TRBV7-9	TRBJ2-7	TGTGCCAGCAGCTTAAAATCTAGCGGGACCTACGAGCAGTACTTC	CASSLKSSGTYEQYF
15	-	TRBD2	TRBV7-9	TRBJ2-1	TGTGCCAGCAGCTCTTGGGGACTAGCGGACAATGAGCAGTTCTTC	CASSSWGLADNEQFF
15	many	-	TRBV5-4	TRBJ2-7	TGTGCCAGCAGCTTGGTCGGACACCTCTCCTACGAGCAGTACTTC	CASSLVGHLSYEQYF
15	-	TRBD2	TRBV5-1	TRBJ2-7	TGCGCCAGCAGCGTCGGGATAGCGGGGTTGGATGAGCAGTACTTC	CASSVGIAGLDEQYF
14	many	TRBD1	TRBV5-4	TRBJ2-3	TGTGCCAGCAGCCGGGACAGGGGCACAGATACGCAGTATTTT	CASSRDRGTDTQYF
17	-	-	TRBV29-1	TRBJ2-1	TGCAGCGTTGTTGTACGACCCCCCGCGGGTTTCTACAATGAGCAGTTCTTC	CSVVVRPPAGFYNEQFF
15	few	-	TRBV20-1	TRBJ2-1	TGCAGTGCTCAAAAGGGTTCGGGGCTCTACAATGAGCAGTTCTTC	CSAQKGSGLYNEQFF
14	few	-	TRBV5-6	TRBJ2-7	TGTGCCAGCAGCTTCGGACTGGCCTCCTACGAGCAGTACTTC	CASSFGLASYEQYF
17	few	TRBD1	TRBV27	TRBJ2-7	TGTGCCAGCAGTTTAAAAGGGGACAGGGGGACATCCTACGAGCAGTACTTC	CASSLKGDRGTSYEQYF
15	-	-	TRBV7-8	TRBJ2-7	TGTGCCAGCAGCTTAGTAGGGGACGGTGTCTACGAGCAGTACTTC	CASSLVGDGVYEQYF
13	-	-	TRBV7-9	TRBJ2-7	TGTGCCAGCAGTTCCTCGCCCCCGGGCGAGCAGTACTTC	CASSSSPPGEQYF
15	few	-	TRBV7-6	TRBJ2-1	TGTGCCAGCAGCTTACGAGGGTCGGACTACAATGAGCAGTTCTTC	CASSLRGSDYNEQFF
15	-	-	TRBV5-1	TRBJ2-7	TGCGCCAGCAGCTTGGGGGGCCCGGGGACCTACGAGCAGTACTTC	CASSLGGPGTYEQYF
15	many	TRBD1	TRBV28	TRBJ1-1	TGTGCCAGCAGACTTACAGGGGGCATGAACACTGAAGCTTTCTTT	CASRLTGGMNTEAFF
16	-	-	TRBV6-5	TRBJ2-1	TGTGCCAGCACCGCCGGATGGAGGGGTAAGAACAATGAGCAGTTCTTC	CASTAGWRGKNNEQFF
15	few	-	TRBV28	TRBJ2-4	TGTGCCAGCAGTTCACCGGGACTAGCCAAAAACATTCAGTACTTC	CASSSPGLAKNIQYF
16	-	-	TRBV18	TRBJ2-1	TGTGCCAGCTCACCACCGTCCGCCCGTGGGCCCGAGAGAAAGTTCTTC	CASSPPSARGPERKFF
15	few	-	TRBV7-7	TRBJ2-2	TGTGCCAGCAGCGACCTCCATGGGGGAGCCGGGGAGCTGTTTTTT	CASSDLHGGAGELFF
15	few	TRBD2	TRBV10-2	TRBJ2-7	TGCGCCAGCAGTGAGTCGAGCGGGAGACGCGGCGAGCAGTACTTC	CASSESSGRRGEQYF
14	many	-	TRBV5-1	TRBJ2-2	TGCGCCAGCAGCGTGAGCGGAAACACCGGGGAGCTGTTTTTT	CASSVSGNTGELFF
16	-	-	TRBV28	TRBJ1-5	TGTGCCAGCAGTTTAGGAGGGCATCTTAGCAATCAGCCCCAGCATTTT	CASSLGGHLSNQPQHF
12	-	-	TRBV6-1	TRBJ2-1	TGTGCCAGCACCGCAAGTGGGGTTGAGCAGTTCTTC	CASTASGVEQFF
17	many	-	TRBV7-6	TRBJ2-1	TGTGCCAGCAGCCCCCCCGGAGGGGGGCAAGGTGGGGGTGAGCAGTTCTTC	CASSPPGGGQGGGEQFF
15	-	TRBD2	TRBV11-2	TRBJ2-1	TGTGCCAGCAGACCTAGCGGGGCGCGCCAGGATGAGCAGTTCTTC	CASRPSGARQDEQFF
12	few	-	TRBV6-4	TRBJ2-2	TGTGCCAGCAGTGACACGGCCGGGGAGCTGTTTTTT	CASSDTAGELFF
12	many	TRBD1	TRBV2	TRBJ2-1	TGTGCCGGACAGGGCCCAGGCGATGAGCAGTTCTTC	CAGQGPGDEQFF
17	-	-	TRBV28	TRBJ2-7	TGTGCCAGCAGTTCCCCGTTGGAGCGGAGAGGTAACTACGAGCAGTACTTC	CASSSPLERRGNYEQYF
15	few	TRBD2	TRBV3-1	TRBJ2-7	TGTGCCAGCAGCCAGGAAAGCGGGGGTTCCTACGAGCAGTACTTC	CASSQESGGSYEQYF
15	many	TRBD2	TRBV28	TRBJ2-7	TGTGCCAGCAGTTTCCCTAGCGGGAGGGCATACGAGCAGTACTTC	CASSFPSGRAYEQYF
14	-	TRBD1	TRBV27	TRBJ2-4	TGTGCCAGCAGCGACAGGGGGCCCAAAAACATTCAGTACTTC	CASSDRGPKNIQYF
17	many	-	TRBV11-2	TRBJ2-2	TGTGCCAGCAGCTTAACTACGGGTGGTCGGAGCACCGGGGAGCTGTTTTTT	CASSLTTGGRSTGELFF
14	few	TRBD1	TRBV20-1	TRBJ1-4	TGCAGTGCCCGGGACAGGGTGGCTAATGAAAAACTGTTTTTT	CSARDRVANEKLFF
13	-	-	TRBV28	TRBJ2-3	TGTGCCAGCAGGCGGGACTTATCAGATACGCAGTATTTT	CASRRDLSDTQYF
14	many	-	TRBV11-3	TRBJ2-2	TGTGCCAGCAGCTCAGGACCCGGCACCGGGGAGCTGTTTTTT	CASSSGPGTGELFF
15	few	TRBD1	TRBV11-2	TRBJ2-2	TGTGCCAGCACGACCGGGACAGACTACACCGGGGAGCTGTTTTTT	CASTTGTDYTGELFF
15	few	-	TRBV3-1	TRBJ2-7	TGTGCCAGCAGCCTCGACGGGCAGGGGAGCGACGAGCAGTACTTC	CASSLDGQGSDEQYF